This T cell receptor beta chain is from a study of blood T cell repertoires in COVID-19. Background on the study: From T cells, B-cell-depleted T cells, or PBMCs came the material, which was cDNA or gDNA.

The table came from immunoSEQ multiplex PCR; TCRdb's copy has only in-frame clones and leaves some out. This sample has hundreds of thousands of clones, with about 83% found just once. Germline-derived CDR1 and CDR2 are KGHSH and LQKENI. The CDR3 consists of 17 residues. Trimming stripped 1 base from V and 1 base from J, with 16 bases between. Enrolled during active infection, Seattle patients were then followed longitudinally. The sequenced material came from peripheral blood. The chain is built from TRBV18 and TRBJ1-1; possible D gene TRBD1, 6 bases. The TCR comes from a woman in her 30s with COVID-19, enrolled during active disease. The CDR3 sequence is CASSPLPTGNTNTEAFF. CDR3 bases: TGTGCCAGCTCACCACTTCCTACAGGGAATACGAACACTGAAGCTTTCTTT.